This TCR beta chain was sequenced during a study of shared clonotypes between healthy human individuals. The CDR3 is 16 residues long. V dropped 2 bases and J dropped 8 bases, with 19 bases sitting between them. Per the germline V gene, CDR1 is MNHEY and CDR2 is SMNVEV (reference sequence). Libraries were prepared by immunoSEQ multiplex PCR; TCRdb keeps only in-frame clonotypes and omits some of them. The sample has about 660,000 clones, over 65% seen once; the top ten hold about 1.8%. Every one of the donors was a Caucasian adult that lived in Nashville, Tennessee. Sequencing was carried out using memory CD4+ T cells sorted from blood. This sample's subset: CD45RA-negative fraction. This sequence originates from a woman younger than 45 in good health. This sequence joins TRBV27 and TRBJ2-1; D perhaps matches TRBD2 (5 bases). CDR3 in amino acids: CASSLIAAGGGHEQFF. CDR3 sequence (DNA): TGTGCCAGCAGTTTAATCGCCGCAGGAGGAGGACATGAGCAGTTCTTC.